Below, one TCR beta chain is given with its context. Its antigen is currently unknown. The data originate from a study of cytomegalovirus exposure and HLA in healthy donors. Germline CDR1 MNHEY, CDR2 SVGAGI. CDR3 length equals 12 residues. V lost 5 bases to trimming and J lost 13 bases, with 15 bases between them. PCR used 60 Vbeta primers and 13 Jbeta primers. Assay used: immunoSEQ multiplex PCR; TCRdb lists only in-frame clones, some missing. The sample comprises over 150,000 clones, about 71% of which are singletons, and more than 2.5% rests with the top ten. Study results and caveats: TCR beta V segments were, for the most part, productive about 87% or about 30% of the time in an earlier analysis. According to reports, the classifier identified cytomegalovirus status with high specificity and sensitivity. A later analysis appeared to link common viral pathogens to several of the most significant clusters. Analysis performed later found 16,951 TCR beta sequences associated with HLA alleles at 0.05 false discovery rate.

This clonotype was sampled from a woman in her 30s in good health and CMV-seronegative. The source material was PBMCs. J is TRBJ2-1 and V is TRBV6-5; D might be TRBD1 (6 bases). CDR3 loop: CASSNIQGRQFF. CDR3 sequence (DNA): TGTGCCAGCAGTAACATACAGGGAAGACAGTTCTTC.